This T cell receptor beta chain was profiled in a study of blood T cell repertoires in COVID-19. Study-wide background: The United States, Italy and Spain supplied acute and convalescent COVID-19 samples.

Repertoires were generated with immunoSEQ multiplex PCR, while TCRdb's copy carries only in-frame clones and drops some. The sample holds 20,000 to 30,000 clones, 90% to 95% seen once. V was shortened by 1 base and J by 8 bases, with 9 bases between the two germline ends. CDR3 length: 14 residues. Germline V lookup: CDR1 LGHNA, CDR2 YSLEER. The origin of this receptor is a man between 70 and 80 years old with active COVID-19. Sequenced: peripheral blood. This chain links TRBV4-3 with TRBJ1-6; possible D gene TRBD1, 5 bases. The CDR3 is CASSQGGGDSPLHF. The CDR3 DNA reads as TGCGCCAGCAGCCAAGGGGGCGGAGATTCACCCCTCCACTTT.